Shown below are 24 T cell receptor beta chains from a single sample sequenced in a study of Ad26.COV2.S vaccination and SARS-CoV-2 variants (dated by TCRdb to about 2021). The intended sense of this specimen's treatment or condition label: approximately 18 received Ad26.COV2.S at low or high dose, single or two shots; 5 received placebo; per-sample allocation not given. Repertoires of vaccine and placebo recipients were sequenced from samples taken on day 63 after the first injection. Libraries were prepared through the immunoSEQ multiplex PCR assay. What TCRdb holds here is the immuneACCESS table cut down to in-frame rearrangements. Part of the clones is not present; checked against another copy, under half of the missing clones reflect an unresolved V gene, and the others are unexplained. Here the sample has more than 300,000 clones; approximately 86% occur a single time. The top ten constitute approximately 12% of the sample.

The material sequenced was peripheral blood, taken in a trial of Ad26.COV2.S vaccine versus placebo. These receptor sequences come from a person between 18 and 59 years old who received the Ad26.COV2.S COVID-19 vaccine or a placebo.

The rearrangement joins TRBV7-2 to TRBJ2-2, with 7 bases lining up with TRBD2. Losses at the gene ends were 1 base for V and 6 bases for J; bases not matched to a gene: 8. CDR3 size: 16 residues. Germline assignment: CDR1 SGHTA and CDR2 FQGNSA. The CDR3 loop reads CASSLEFGGYSGELFF. The CDR3 bases are TGTGCCAGCAGCTTAGAGTTCGGGGGGTATTCCGGGGAGCTGTTTTTT.

The gene calls are TRBV30 and TRBJ1-1; tentative D call: TRBD1 (6 bases). Per the germline V gene, CDR1 is GTSNPN and CDR2 is SVGIG (reference sequence). V was cut by 5 bases and J by 0 bases, with 13 bases left in between. The CDR3 runs 14 residues. DNA of the CDR3: TGTGCCTGGTTACAGGGCGGGGTGAACACTGAAGCTTTCTTT. It is translated as CAWLQGGVNTEAFF.

The chain links TRBV19 to TRBJ2-3; no definite D call. V was shortened by 3 bases and J by 2 bases, with 12 bases between the two germline ends. CDR3 length equals 15 residues. Germline V gene sequence: CDR1 LNHDA, CDR2 SQIVND (reference sequence). The CDR3 DNA reads as TGTGCCAGTAGTATCCGCAACACGATCACAGATACGCAGTATTTT. Translating gives CASSIRNTITDTQYF.

The chain links TRBV3-1 (or the pseudogene TRBV3-2) to TRBJ2-1; 13 positions agree with TRBD2. V shed 2 bases, J shed 7 bases, and the junction held 5 bases outside the gene matches. CDR3 length: 16 amino acids. Germline V CDR1 and CDR2: LGHDT, YNNKEL (reference sequence). In DNA, the CDR3 is TGTGCCAGCAGCCAACCTCTGACTAGCGGGAGGAATGAGCAGTTCTTC. This gives the protein CASSQPLTSGRNEQFF.

The CDR3 nucleotides are TGTGCCAGCAGCTTAGGGGGGGAGCTTAACTATGGCTACACCTTC. It specifies CASSLGGELNYGYTF. This chain connects TRBV7-8 to TRBJ1-2; D perhaps matches TRBD1 (5 bases). Per the germline V gene, CDR1 is SGHVS and CDR2 is FQNEAQ. The CDR3 loop spans 15 amino acids. The V gene lost 1 base and the J gene lost 1 base, with 10 bases spanning the gap.

This chain uses TRBV21-1 with TRBJ2-7; whether TRBD2, the table's D call, matches the DNA was not checked. TRBV21-1 is assigned pseudogene status. The CDR3 totals 14 residues. The CDR3 nucleotides read TGTGCCAGCAGCAAGAGGAGCGGCTCCTACGAGCAGTACTTC. This codes for CASSKRSGSYEQYF.

J is TRBJ1-1 and V is TRBV7-9, with D perhaps matching TRBD1 (6 bases). Germline V gene lookup returns CDR1 SEHNR and CDR2 FQNEAQ (reference sequence). CDR3 length: 18 amino acids. Trimming cost V 2 bases and J 10 bases, with 29 bases left between them. As DNA, the CDR3 is TGTGCCAGCAGCTTAAATGCGGGCCAGGGGCGTTCGGTAAGGGGAGCTTTCTTT. Residues: CASSLNAGQGRSVRGAFF.

This rearrangement joins TRBV27 to TRBJ2-7; no definite D call. Deletions cut 4 bases from V and 6 bases from J, with 10 bases between. Per the germline V gene, CDR1 is MNHEY and CDR2 is SMNVEV (reference sequence). The CDR3 length is 12 residues. The CDR3 region is CASSSMGSEQYF. The CDR3 region has the DNA TGTGCCAGCAGTTCAATGGGAAGCGAGCAGTACTTC.

V and J are TRBV3-1 (or the pseudogene TRBV3-2) and TRBJ2-2; TRBD1 is a possible D gene (6 bases). Germline V gene lookup returns CDR1 LGHDT and CDR2 YNNKEL (reference sequence). The V gene lost 4 bases and the J gene lost 7 bases, with 16 bases spanning the gap. The CDR3 consists of 15 residues. In DNA form, the CDR3 reads TGTGCCAGCAGCCCGCTTTCGACAGGTGGCGGGGAGCTGTTTTTT. Translation: CASSPLSTGGGELFF.

This chain joins TRBV19 and TRBJ1-1; D is uncertain. This CDR3 is 13 amino acids long. The germline V and J ends were trimmed by 3 bases and 7 bases, with 12 bases remaining between them. Germline V gene data show CDR1 as LNHDA and CDR2 as SQIVND (reference sequence). CDR3: CASSIRGRREAFF. CDR3 DNA sequence: TGTGCCAGTAGTATCAGAGGCCGGCGTGAAGCTTTCTTT.

This clone has more than one count but fewer than ten. The chain recombines TRBV28 with TRBJ1-5, with D perhaps TRBD1 (5 bases). The germline gives CDR1 MDHEN, CDR2 SYDVKM. CDR3 length: 14 residues. Trimming took off 6 bases at V and 4 bases at J, with 13 bases between the two ends. CDR3 region: CASSPTALNQPQHF. The CDR3 region has the DNA TGTGCCAGCAGCCCGACAGCCCTGAATCAGCCCCAGCATTTT.

The chain is built from TRBV7-9 and TRBJ2-3; D is unclear. CDR3 length equals 13 residues. Germline V CDR1 and CDR2: SEHNR, FQNEAQ (reference sequence). V dropped 5 bases and J dropped 7 bases, with 13 bases sitting between them. CDR3 amino acids: CASSPAPLYTQYF. CDR3 nucleotide sequence: TGTGCCAGCAGCCCAGCACCCCTCTATACGCAGTATTTT.

CDR3 in amino acids: CASSPLRGNTEAFF. The CDR3 DNA reads as TGCGCCAGCAGCCCCCTTCGGGGGAACACTGAAGCTTTCTTT. The chain has TRBV4-3 and TRBJ1-1, with no clear D. This CDR3 spans 14 amino acids. CDR1 is LGHNA, CDR2 YSLEER, per germline. V lost 4 bases and J lost 1, with 10 bases in between.

This clone was recorded at least ten times. The rearrangement joins TRBV6-5 to TRBJ1-1; D unresolved. The CDR3 spans 12 residues. V gave up 2 bases and J gave up 3 bases, with 4 bases separating them. Germline lookup yields CDR1 MNHEY and CDR2 SVGAGI. Here the CDR3 DNA reads TGTGCCAGCAGTTACGGGGACACTGAAGCTTTCTTT. Its translation: CASSYGDTEAFF.

The rearrangement joins TRBV20-1 to TRBJ1-1, with TRBD1 identical over 8 bases. CDR1 DFQATT and CDR2 SNEGSKA come from the germline V gene (reference sequence). Trimming cost V 3 bases and J 5 bases; bases outside gene matches: 11. CDR3 length equals 15 residues. The CDR3: CSASLGQARVTEAFF. The DNA for the CDR3 is TGCAGTGCTAGTTTGGGACAGGCGAGGGTTACTGAAGCTTTCTTT.

This chain connects TRBV5-5 to TRBJ1-1, with TRBD1 as a possible D gene (5 bases). The CDR3 is 15 amino acids. The V gene's germline CDR1 is SGHKS and CDR2 YYEKEE (reference sequence). The V and J ends lost 4 bases and 0 bases respectively, with 13 bases between them. The CDR3: CASSPAVTVNTEAFF. The CDR3 region has the DNA TGTGCCAGCAGCCCAGCGGTGACAGTGAACACTGAAGCTTTCTTT.

The rearrangement links TRBV27 to TRBJ2-7; 7 bases agree with TRBD1. The CDR3 totals 17 residues. Trimming took 6 bases from V and 2 from J; bases not matched to a gene: 16. Per the germline V gene, CDR1 is MNHEY and CDR2 is SMNVEV (reference sequence). CDR3 DNA sequence: TGTGCCAGCAGAAAGACGACAGGGACAATTGCAACCTACGAGCAGTACTTC. It specifies CASRKTTGTIATYEQYF.

The chain is built from TRBV5-1 and TRBJ2-3; D gene unclear. The CDR3 extends over 15 amino acids. The V end was cut by 0 bases, the J end by 2 bases, with 10 bases between. The germline gives CDR1 SGHRS, CDR2 YFSETQ. The chain's CDR3 is CASSLASAVTDTQYF. The CDR3 bases are TGCGCCAGCAGCTTGGCCTCAGCAGTCACAGATACGCAGTATTTT.

V gene TRBV7-2 combines with J gene TRBJ2-7; D is undetermined. V lost 1 base and J 1 base, leaving 8 bases between the germline ends. The CDR3 has 14 amino acids. Germline CDR1 is SGHTA and CDR2 is FQGNSA. CDR3 sequence reads: CASSLDGLSYEQYF. The CDR3 nucleotides are TGTGCCAGCAGCTTAGACGGGCTTTCCTACGAGCAGTACTTC. Combining the CDR3 with reference TRBV7-2 and TRBJ2-7 gives the whole variable domain GAGVSQSPSNKVTEKGKDVELRCDPISGHTALYWYRQSLGQGLEFLIYFQGNSAPDKSGLPSDRFSAERTGGSVSTLTIQRTQQEDSAVYLCASSLDGLSYEQYFGPGTRLTVT.

The chain uses TRBV15 and TRBJ2-7; TRBD1 aligns across 9 bases. Germline V lookup: CDR1 LNHNV, CDR2 YYDKDF (reference sequence). This CDR3 comprises 15 residues. V was pared by 6 bases and J by 3 bases, with 9 bases of the junction left unmatched. The DNA for the CDR3 is TGTGCCACCAGTGCCGAAGGGACAGGGCTCTACGAGCAGTACTTC. This translates into CATSAEGTGLYEQYF.

Only one count was recorded for this clone. The rearrangement joins TRBV4-3 to TRBJ2-1; D gene ambiguous. CDR1 and CDR2 from the germline V gene are LGHNA and YSLEER. The CDR3 has 16 amino acids. V lost 1 base and J 0 bases, leaving 10 bases between the germline ends. The CDR3 protein is CASSQGSSSSYNEQFF. The DNA for the CDR3 is TGCGCCAGCAGCCAAGGTTCCTCTAGCTCCTACAATGAGCAGTTCTTC.

V is TRBV4-3 and J is TRBJ2-7; perhaps TRBD1 as D (6 bases). Trimming stripped 1 base from V and 6 bases from J, with 13 bases between. In germline, CDR1 is LGHNA, CDR2 YSLEER. The CDR3 length is 14 residues. CDR3 protein: CASSQGTANSEQYF. The CDR3 DNA is TGCGCCAGCAGCCAAGGGACAGCCAACTCCGAGCAGTACTTC.

This clone turned up a few times. The V gene is TRBV7-2, the J gene TRBJ2-7; unclear D gene. Germline V gene data show CDR1 as SGHTA and CDR2 as FQGNSA. The CDR3 totals 14 residues. The V end was cut by 0 bases, the J end by 4 bases, with 10 bases between. The CDR3 is CASSLAPATYEQYF. For the CDR3, the DNA is TGTGCCAGCAGCTTAGCGCCAGCGACTTACGAGCAGTACTTC.

V is TRBV25-1 and J is TRBJ1-1; D uncertain. CDR3 length: 16 amino acids. CDR1 and CDR2 (germline): MGHDK, SYGVNS. The V and J ends lost 1 base and 7 bases respectively, with 19 bases between them. CDR3 coding DNA: TGTGCCAGCAGTGAATCATTAATTGGGCCAAGTCGTGAAGCTTTCTTT. It specifies CASSESLIGPSREAFF. Variable domain in full (rest from reference TRBV25-1 and TRBJ1-1): EADIYQTPRYLVIGTGKKITLECSQTMGHDKMYWYQQDPGMELHLIHYSYGVNSTEKGDLSSESTVSRIRTEHFPLTLESARPSHTSQYLCASSESLIGPSREAFFGQGTRLTVV.